The present entry profiles one T cell receptor (beta chain) with its context. Its antigen is undetermined. CDR3 size: 16 residues. Germline loops: CDR1 SGHNT, CDR2 YENEEA. Trimming at V came to 1 base and at J to 4 bases, leaving 5 bases not matched to a gene. The data are from a study of spatial heterogeneity in lung cancer. Study-wide findings and caveats: Counts that tracked tumor mutation counts were those of expanded intratumoral alpha and beta TCRs.

Regarding time point: sample taken at primary tumor resection. Every TCR cDNA molecule bore a unique molecular identifier. TCRdb used MiXCR to reprocess the 5' RACE reads, holding one entry per CDR3 protein. In the table there are 20,000 to 25,000 distinct CDR3 sequences, about 4.5% of which are singletons. The sequenced sample was lung tumor tissue, obtained at surgery. The J gene is TRBJ2-2, the V gene TRBV11-3; 8 bases are a match to TRBD1. The TCR was taken from a male donor with early-stage non-small cell lung cancer. This CDR3 is CASSLGGTGRTGELFF. In DNA form, the CDR3 reads TGTGCCAGCAGCTTAGGAGGGACAGGCCGCACCGGGGAGCTGTTTTTT. Full variable domain (missing parts from reference TRBV11-3 and TRBJ2-2): EAGVVQSPRYKIIEKKQPVAFWCNPISGHNTLYWYLQNLGQGPELLIRYENEEAVDDSQLPKDRFSAERLKGVDSTLKIQPAELGDSAVYLCASSLGGTGRTGELFFGEGSRLTVL.